This T cell receptor (beta chain) was captured in a study of tumor and adjacent non-tumor tissue in lung cancer. As concerns this clonotype: A read error may account for a junction end that differs from germline.

TCRbeta libraries were built with three rounds of nested PCR, modified from ARM-PCR. One entry per CDR3 protein results from TCRdb running MiXCR on the multiplex PCR reads. The sample yields about 86,000 distinct CDR3 sequences, under 80% seen once. The CDR3 covers 15 residues. The template was RNA from unsorted bulk tissue. This non-tumor lung sample came from over 3 cm beyond the tumor edge. Donors were chemotherapy-naive, newly diagnosed lung cancer surgical patients in China, August–late 2014. V and J are TRBV12-3 or TRBV12-4 and TRBJ2-1; 8 positions agree with TRBD2. The receptor was derived from a woman aged 45-59 years with non-small cell lung cancer. Specimen: distant non-tumor lung tissue. CDR3 region: CANSLLASGHNEQLF. CDR3 DNA: TGTGCCAACAGTTTGCTGGCTAGCGGGCACAATGAGCAGCTCTTC.